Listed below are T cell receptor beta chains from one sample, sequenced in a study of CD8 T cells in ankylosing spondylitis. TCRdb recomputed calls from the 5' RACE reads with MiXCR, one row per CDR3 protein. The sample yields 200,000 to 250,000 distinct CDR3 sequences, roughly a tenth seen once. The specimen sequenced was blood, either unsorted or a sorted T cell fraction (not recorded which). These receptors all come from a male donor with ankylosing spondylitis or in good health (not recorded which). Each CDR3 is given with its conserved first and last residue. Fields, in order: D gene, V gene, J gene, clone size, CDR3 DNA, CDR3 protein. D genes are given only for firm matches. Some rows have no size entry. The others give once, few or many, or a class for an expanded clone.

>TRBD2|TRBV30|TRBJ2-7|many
TGTGCTGCCGCGGGGACTAGCAGGCAGTACTTC
CAAAGTSRQYF
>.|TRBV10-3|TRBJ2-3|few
TGTGCCATCAGCGGGCAGGGGAGATTAACAGATACGCAGTATTTT
CAISGQGRLTDTQYF
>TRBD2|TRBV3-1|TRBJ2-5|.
TGTGCCAGCAGCACGGGACTAGCGGGAAACCAAGAGACCCAGTACTTC
CASSTGLAGNQETQYF
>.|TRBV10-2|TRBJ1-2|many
TGCGCCAGCAGTGAAAGGGGCCTAGGATATGGCTACACCTTC
CASSERGLGYGYTF
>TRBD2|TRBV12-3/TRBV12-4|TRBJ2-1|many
TGTGCCAGCACCCCCGGGCGGGGGGAAAACTACAATGAGCAGTTCTTC
CASTPGRGENYNEQFF
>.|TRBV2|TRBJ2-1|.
TGTGCCAGCAGCGCCCCAAGCAATGAGCAGTTCTTC
CASSAPSNEQFF
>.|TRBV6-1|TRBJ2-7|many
TGTGCCAGCTCATCAGGGACCCTCTCCTACGAGCAGTACTTC
CASSSGTLSYEQYF
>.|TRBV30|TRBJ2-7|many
TGTGCCTGGAGGCAGGCTGGGCTGGTTGGGCAGTACTTC
CAWRQAGLVGQYF
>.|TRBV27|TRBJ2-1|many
TGTGCCAGCAGTTTGAGCGGGTCAATCAATGAGCAGTTCTTC
CASSLSGSINEQFF
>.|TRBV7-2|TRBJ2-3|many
TGTGCCAGCAGCTTATACGGGACTGCGACAGATACGCAGTATTTT
CASSLYGTATDTQYF
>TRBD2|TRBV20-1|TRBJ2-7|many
TGCAGTGCTATCTCTAGCGGGAGGGTCGTCTCCTACGAGCAGTACTTC
CSAISSGRVVSYEQYF
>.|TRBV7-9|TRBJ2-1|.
TGTGCCAGCAGCCTCGTGGGGAGTGAGCAGTTCTTC
CASSLVGSEQFF
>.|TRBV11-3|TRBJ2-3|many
TGTGCCAGCAGCCATTCCTGGACTAGCACAGATACGCAGTATTTT
CASSHSWTSTDTQYF
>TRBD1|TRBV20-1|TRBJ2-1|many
TGCGCGTGGTGGACAGGGATCGACAATGAGCAGTTCTTC
CAWWTGIDNEQFF